A single sample is the source of the 24 T cell receptor beta chains below, sequenced in a study of PD-1 blockade in classical Hodgkin lymphoma. Using immunoSEQ multiplex PCR, the repertoire was profiled, and TCRdb retains in-frame clones only, with some absent. The top ten hold about 7% of the sample, which has about 30,000 clones, 88% seen once. All patients relapsed after autologous stem cell transplantation, and brentuximab vedotin exposure varied. Investigators obtained CD8+ T cells from thawed PBMCs by magnetic negative selection. Sequenced material: CD8+ T cells from blood, taken at baseline. The source is a human donor with classical Hodgkin lymphoma.

The V call is TRBV5-4, the J call TRBJ2-5; D unresolved. The DNA end is a closer match to TRBJ2-7, so the J assignment may be wrong. Germline values: CDR1 SGHNT, CDR2 YYREEE (reference sequence). The CDR3 runs to 12 residues. The CDR3 loop reads CASSLGNYEQYF. CDR3 bases: TGTGCCAGCAGCTTGGGTAACTACGAGCAGTACTTC.

The chain couples TRBV7-9 to TRBJ2-5; weak D call: TRBD2 (6 bases). Germline CDR1 reads SEHNR; CDR2 reads FQNEAQ (reference sequence). The V gene lost 4 bases and the J gene lost 5 bases, with 17 bases spanning the gap. This CDR3 spans 15 amino acids. The CDR3 bases are TGTGCCAGCAGCTCCGGGACCGCGGGATGGGAGACCCAGTACTTC. This codes for CASSSGTAGWETQYF.

V usage is TRBV30 and J usage is TRBJ1-5, with 9 bases lining up with TRBD1. This CDR3 region has 16 residues. V was clipped by 2 bases and J by 1 base; unmatched bases: 6. CDR1 is GTSNPN, CDR2 SVGIG, per germline (reference sequence). The CDR3 nucleotides read TGTGCCTGGAGTACCCGCGGACAGGGGAGCAATCAGCCCCAGCATTTT. As protein: CAWSTRGQGSNQPQHF.

This chain links TRBV28 with TRBJ2-1; 8 bases fit TRBD2. Germline trimming cut 5 bases from V and 7 bases from J; bases unmatched to any gene: 13. CDR1 and CDR2 (germline): MDHEN, SYDVKM. The CDR3 runs 16 residues. The CDR3 region has the DNA TGTGCCAGCAGTGCGGGGACTAGTGGGTGGTCGAATGAGCAGTTCTTC. Encoded protein: CASSAGTSGWSNEQFF.

This sequence joins TRBV11-2 and TRBJ2-1; D is perhaps TRBD1 (5 bases). Between the trimmed V and J ends, which lost 1 base and 7 bases, there was a span of 5 bases. Germline lookup yields CDR1 SGHAT and CDR2 FQNNGV. There are 12 residues in the CDR3. The CDR3 reads CASSLGQNEQFF. The CDR3 DNA sequence: TGTGCCAGCAGCTTAGGACAGAATGAGCAGTTCTTC.

V gene TRBV19 combines with J gene TRBJ1-1; D might be TRBD1 (5 bases). Germline-derived CDR1 and CDR2 are LNHDA and SQIVND (reference sequence). The length of the CDR3 is 13 residues. The V end lost 1 base, the J end lost 3 bases, and 6 bases lay between the germline ends. CDR3 loop: CASSIGQYTEAFF. CDR3 nucleotides: TGTGCCAGTAGTATAGGACAGTACACTGAAGCTTTCTTT. Full variable domain (missing parts from reference TRBV19 and TRBJ1-1): DGGITQSPKYLFRKEGQNVTLSCEQNLNHDAMYWYRQDPGQGLRLIYYSQIVNDFQKGDIAEGYSVSREKKESFPLTVTSAQKNPTAFYLCASSIGQYTEAFFGQGTRLTVV.

The count of this clone is one. The junction departs from germline at one end; a sequencing error may be responsible. This sequence joins TRBV7-7 and TRBJ2-1, with 8 bases that match TRBD2. Germline assignment: CDR1 SSHAT and CDR2 FNYEAQ (reference sequence). CDR3 length: 17 residues. CDR3 in amino acids: CASSLGGAGTRHNEQFF. In nucleotides, the CDR3 is TGTGCTAGCAGCTTAGGAGGAGCCGGGACTAGACACAATGAGCAGTTCTTC.

V gene TRBV30 combines with J gene TRBJ2-7; D may be TRBD1 (6 bases). The length of the CDR3 is 16 residues. The germline CDR1 and CDR2 sequences are GTSNPN and SVGIG (reference sequence). Trimming removed 0 bases at V and 1 base at J, with 16 bases between. The DNA of the CDR3 is TGTGCCTGGAGTGTACGGAGCAGGGGAGAGTCCTACGAGCAGTACTTC. It yields the protein CAWSVRSRGESYEQYF.

The J gene is TRBJ2-7, the V gene TRBV7-9; maybe TRBD1 (6 bases). Trimming left V 1 base short and J 6 bases short, with 10 bases between. This CDR3 has 13 amino acids. From germline, CDR1 is SEHNR and CDR2 FQNEAQ (reference sequence). This CDR3 is CASSLVSGVEQYF. DNA of the CDR3: TGTGCCAGCAGCTTAGTATCAGGGGTCGAGCAGTACTTC.

The chain employs TRBV4-1 and TRBJ2-3; 10 bases map to TRBD2. This CDR3 contains 16 residues. The germline V gene has CDR1 MGHRA and CDR2 YSYEKL. The ends lost 3 bases at V and 4 bases at J; junction bases unmatched: 7. The CDR3 sequence is CASSHPKREGADTQYF. The CDR3 bases are TGCGCCAGCAGCCATCCGAAGCGGGAGGGTGCAGATACGCAGTATTTT.

The chain employs TRBV27 and TRBJ2-7; 10 positions match TRBD1. Germline values: CDR1 MNHEY, CDR2 SMNVEV (reference sequence). The CDR3 sequence is 14 residues long. Trimming cost V 5 bases and J 6 bases; bases outside gene matches: 7. The CDR3 nucleotides read TGTGCCAGCAGTCCGGGACAGGGGAGAGTCGAGCAGTACTTC. This codes for CASSPGQGRVEQYF.

This sequence joins TRBV6-1 and TRBJ2-1; 9 bases agree with TRBD1. CDR3 length equals 14 residues. V shed 8 bases, J shed 3 bases, and the junction held 5 bases outside the gene matches. CDR1 MNHNS and CDR2 SASEGT come from the germline V gene. The CDR3 spells CASRRQGDYNEQFF. The CDR3 DNA follows: TGTGCCAGCCGCCGACAGGGGGACTACAATGAGCAGTTCTTC.

The chain has TRBV7-9 and TRBJ2-1; 8 nucleotides align to TRBD2. Germline loops: CDR1 SEHNR, CDR2 FQNEAQ (reference sequence). This CDR3 is 14 amino acids long. J gave up 8 bases and V 8 bases, and 11 bases lay outside the gene matches. Written as DNA, the CDR3 is TGTGCCAGCGTTTCGGGAGGGCCACGCTATGAGCAGTTCTTC. Translated, it gives CASVSGGPRYEQFF.

J is TRBJ2-3 and V is TRBV29-1; tentatively, D is TRBD1 (6 bases). The CDR3 is made up of 13 amino acids. Germline assignment: CDR1 SQVTM and CDR2 ANQGSEA. The V end was cut by 1 base, the J end by 11 bases, with 16 bases between. CDR3 sequence reads: CSVEGGYRVEQYF. Here the CDR3 DNA reads TGCAGCGTTGAAGGAGGTTACAGGGTCGAGCAGTATTTT.

The rearrangement links TRBV5-1 to TRBJ2-7, with D perhaps matching TRBD2 (5 bases). Germline V gene data show CDR1 as SGHRS and CDR2 as YFSETQ. The V end lost 2 bases, the J end lost 2 bases, and 14 bases lay between the germline ends. The CDR3 covers 15 residues. CDR3: CASSFELAVAYEQYF. CDR3 sequence (DNA): TGCGCCAGCAGCTTCGAGCTAGCCGTGGCCTACGAGCAGTACTTC.

In its sample, this clone was seen once. The gene calls are TRBV5-4 and TRBJ1-2; no definite D call. The CDR3 loop spans 15 amino acids. Per the germline V gene, CDR1 is SGHNT and CDR2 is YYREEE (reference sequence). The V gene lost 1 base and the J gene lost 0 bases, with 10 bases spanning the gap. The CDR3 loop is CASSLRREANYGYTF. DNA of the CDR3: TGTGCCAGCAGCTTGAGGAGGGAAGCTAACTATGGCTACACCTTC.

This clone is a singleton in its sample. This sequence joins TRBV30 and TRBJ2-5; 10 bases are shared with TRBD2. The germline CDR1 and CDR2 sequences are GTSNPN and SVGIG (reference sequence). V lost 4 bases to trimming and J lost 5 bases; unmatched junction nucleotides: 7. This CDR3 has 14 amino acids. The CDR3 protein is CAWTTSGTWETQYF. For the CDR3, the DNA is TGTGCCTGGACAACTAGCGGGACGTGGGAGACCCAGTACTTC. Drawing the rest from reference TRBV30 and TRBJ2-5, the complete variable domain is SQTIHQWPATLVQPVGSPLSLECTVEGTSNPNLYWYRQAAGRGLQLLFYSVGIGQISSEVPQNLSASRPQDRQFILSSKKLLLSDSGFYLCAWTTSGTWETQYFGPGTRLLVL.

The CDR3 protein is CASSARTSGSYEQYF. The CDR3 DNA reads as TGTGCCAGTAGCGCTCGGACTAGCGGGAGTTACGAGCAGTACTTC. The chain couples TRBV19 to TRBJ2-7; 13 bases are shared with TRBD2. Germline CDR1 and CDR2: LNHDA and SQIVND (reference sequence). The CDR3 contains 15 residues. Trimming cost V 6 bases and J 4 bases; bases outside gene matches: 6.

This chain joins TRBV29-1 and TRBJ2-7, with D unclear. Germline CDR1 is SQVTM and CDR2 is ANQGSEA. V was shortened by 7 bases and J by 2 bases, with 15 bases between the two germline ends. CDR3 length equals 13 residues. The CDR3 sequence is CSARQGFTYEQYF. DNA for the CDR3: TGCAGCGCCCGACAAGGGTTCACCTACGAGCAGTACTTC.

V gene TRBV25-1 combines with J gene TRBJ1-4; D unclear. The ends were cut back, 1 base at V and 4 bases at J, with 7 bases in the middle. This CDR3 comprises 14 residues. From germline, CDR1 is MGHDK and CDR2 SYGVNS. Written as DNA, the CDR3 is TGTGCCAGCAGTGAATTGGACTTTAATGAAAAACTGTTTTTT. This sequence encodes CASSELDFNEKLFF. Using reference TRBV25-1 and TRBJ1-4 for the parts outside the CDR3, the full variable domain is EADIYQTPRYLVIGTGKKITLECSQTMGHDKMYWYQQDPGMELHLIHYSYGVNSTEKGDLSSESTVSRIRTEHFPLTLESARPSHTSQYLCASSELDFNEKLFFGSGTQLSVL.

The chain recombines TRBV27 with TRBJ1-4, with a tentative D call TRBD1 (5 bases). Germline V gene lookup returns CDR1 MNHEY and CDR2 SMNVEV (reference sequence). Trimming shortened V by 2 bases and J by 8 bases, and 12 bases separated the two germline ends. CDR3 length equals 14 residues. CDR3: CASSLGGTGEKLFF. In DNA, the CDR3 is TGTGCCAGCAGTTTAGGGGGGACTGGGGAAAAACTGTTTTTT. The full variable domain, with the rest looked up from reference TRBV27 and TRBJ1-4, is EAQVTQNPRYLITVTGKKLTVTCSQNMNHEYMSWYRQDPGLGLRQIYYSMNVEVTDKGDVPEGYKVSRKEKRNFPLILESPSPNQTSLYFCASSLGGTGEKLFFGSGTQLSVL.

The chain combines TRBV10-3 with TRBJ2-1, with 13 bases aligning to TRBD2. The trim removed 6 bases at V and 6 bases at J, leaving 8 bases unmatched. The CDR3 contains 16 residues. Germline CDR1 and CDR2: ENHRY and SYGVKD. CDR3 DNA sequence: TGTGCCATCAGACGGACTAGCGGGAGCAAGGGCAATGAGCAGTTCTTC. It encodes CAIRRTSGSKGNEQFF.

The chain joins TRBV7-9 to TRBJ2-7; possibly TRBD2 for D (6 bases). The ends were cut back, 4 bases at V and 7 bases at J, with 17 bases in the middle. Germline V gene data show CDR1 as SEHNR and CDR2 as FQNEAQ (reference sequence). This CDR3 is 14 amino acids long. CDR3 nucleotide sequence: TGTGCCAGCAGCTCCCCCGGGACTCCGGGTGAGCAGTACTTC. It codes for CASSSPGTPGEQYF.

The CDR3 here is CASSFVPGELFF. The DNA for the CDR3 is TGTGCCAGCAGTTTTGTTCCCGGGGAGCTGTTTTTT. This chain links TRBV28 with TRBJ2-2; D unresolved. This CDR3 is 12 amino acids long. The V gene's germline CDR1 is MDHEN and CDR2 SYDVKM. Trimming stripped 3 bases from V and 6 bases from J, with 5 bases between.